A selection of T cell receptor beta chains follows, all from one sample in a study of CD8+CD57+ T cells in acquired aplastic anemia. TCRdb re-derived calls from the reads in MiXCR, one entry per CDR3 protein. The repertoire has 150,000 to 200,000 distinct CDR3 sequences, approximately 48% of them found once; the top ten carry 1.8%. Sample: sorted CD4+, CD8+, or CD8+CD57+ T cells (not recorded which) from PBMCs. These receptors were taken from a human donor with aplastic anemia. The CDR3 runs from the conserved cysteine through the conserved F or W. Each record gives: J gene, clone size, V gene, D gene, CDR3 protein, CDR3 DNA. The D gene is left open where the match is weak. Clone sizes are given selectively: once, few, many, or a class where the clone is expanded.

j_gene: TRBJ2-3; abundance: .; v_gene: TRBV9; d_gene: TRBD2; CDR3aa: CASSGTSGASTDTQYF; CDR3nt: TGTGCCAGCAGCGGGACTAGCGGAGCTAGCACAGATACGCAGTATTTT
j_gene: TRBJ2-5; abundance: many; v_gene: TRBV5-6; d_gene: .; CDR3aa: CASSLGVSGAGTQYF; CDR3nt: TGTGCCAGCAGCTTGGGTGTTTCAGGCGCTGGGACCCAGTACTTC
j_gene: TRBJ1-1; abundance: .; v_gene: TRBV7-8; d_gene: TRBD1; CDR3aa: CASSNRDRDTEAFF; CDR3nt: TGTGCCAGCAGCAATCGGGACAGGGACACTGAAGCTTTCTTT
j_gene: TRBJ1-3; abundance: .; v_gene: TRBV7-9; d_gene: .; CDR3aa: CASSTEGVGNTIYF; CDR3nt: TGTGCCAGCAGCACAGAAGGGGTCGGAAACACCATATATTTT
j_gene: TRBJ2-1; abundance: .; v_gene: TRBV7-6; d_gene: TRBD1; CDR3aa: CASSHYSPDREGDNEQFF; CDR3nt: TGTGCCAGCAGCCATTATAGCCCCGACAGGGAAGGGGACAATGAGCAGTTCTTC
j_gene: TRBJ2-3; abundance: .; v_gene: TRBV2; d_gene: .; CDR3aa: CASSVARFTQYF; CDR3nt: TGTGCCAGCAGTGTTGCGAGGTTTACGCAGTATTTT
j_gene: TRBJ2-5; abundance: .; v_gene: TRBV3-1; d_gene: TRBD1; CDR3aa: CASSQSDRGSETQYF; CDR3nt: TGTGCCAGCAGCCAGTCGGACAGGGGGTCGGAGACCCAGTACTTC
j_gene: TRBJ2-3; abundance: many; v_gene: TRBV5-1; d_gene: .; CDR3aa: CASSSMTSTDTQYF; CDR3nt: TGCGCCAGCAGCTCGATGACTAGCACAGATACGCAGTATTTT
j_gene: TRBJ1-6; abundance: .; v_gene: TRBV10-3; d_gene: .; CDR3aa: CAISERGNSPLHF; CDR3nt: TGTGCCATCAGTGAGAGGGGTAATTCACCCCTCCACTTT
j_gene: TRBJ1-2; abundance: .; v_gene: TRBV3-1; d_gene: .; CDR3aa: CASSQVFVRTSHGYTF; CDR3nt: TGTGCCAGCAGCCAAGTGTTTGTCCGCACATCCCATGGCTACACCTTC
j_gene: TRBJ1-6; abundance: .; v_gene: TRBV7-2; d_gene: .; CDR3aa: CASSHYSPLHF; CDR3nt: TGCGCCAGCAGCCATTATTCACCCCTCCACTTT
j_gene: TRBJ1-2; abundance: .; v_gene: TRBV12-3/TRBV12-4; d_gene: TRBD1; CDR3aa: CASSQISGTGDGYTF; CDR3nt: TGTGCCAGCAGTCAAATTTCCGGGACAGGGGATGGCTACACCTTC
j_gene: TRBJ1-1; abundance: few; v_gene: TRBV19; d_gene: .; CDR3aa: CASSSRGNTEAFF; CDR3nt: TGTGCCAGTAGTTCCAGGGGCAACACTGAAGCTTTCTTT
j_gene: TRBJ1-1; abundance: .; v_gene: TRBV12-3/TRBV12-4; d_gene: .; CDR3aa: CASSPRGGGTEAFF; CDR3nt: TGTGCCAGCAGTCCCCGGGGGGGTGGGACTGAAGCTTTCTTT
j_gene: TRBJ1-5; abundance: many; v_gene: TRBV7-2; d_gene: .; CDR3aa: CASSLIDNQPQHF; CDR3nt: TGTGCCAGCAGCTTAATCGACAATCAGCCCCAGCATTTT
j_gene: TRBJ1-1; abundance: .; v_gene: TRBV28; d_gene: TRBD1; CDR3aa: CASRYRGEAFF; CDR3nt: TGTGCCAGCAGATACAGGGGAGAAGCTTTCTTT
j_gene: TRBJ1-2; abundance: many; v_gene: TRBV12-3/TRBV12-4; d_gene: .; CDR3aa: CASSFVGANYGYTF; CDR3nt: TGTGCCAGCAGTTTTGTCGGTGCTAACTATGGCTACACCTTC